The next 21 T cell receptor beta chains were all read from a single sample in a study of OX40 agonist ivuxolimab in advanced cancers. Clones were read by immunoSEQ multiplex PCR, and TCRdb kept only the in-frame ones, dropping some. Here the sample spans 40,000 or so clones, 82% being singletons. Sequenced here: CD4+ or CD8+ T cells sorted from blood, sampled in a trial of the OX40 agonist ivuxolimab. These receptors all come from an adult with an advanced solid tumor such as melanoma, head and neck, liver or kidney cancer.

The V and J genes are TRBV7-6 and TRBJ2-3, with D tentatively TRBD1 (5 bases). CDR1 and CDR2 from the germline V gene are SGHVS and FNYEAQ. This CDR3 comprises 15 residues. Deletions cut 2 bases from V and 0 bases from J, with 9 bases between. The DNA of the CDR3 is TGTGCCAGCAGCTTAAACAGGCAAAGCACAGATACGCAGTATTTT. Protein product: CASSLNRQSTDTQYF.

The chain uses TRBV11-3 and TRBJ2-1; TRBD1 might be the D (6 bases). The CDR3 spans 14 residues. The V end lost 0 bases, the J end lost 8 bases, and 11 bases lay between the germline ends. Looked up from germline, CDR1 is SGHNT and CDR2 is YENEEA. The CDR3 is CASSLEGRGHEQFF. The CDR3 bases are TGTGCCAGCAGCTTAGAGGGCAGGGGCCATGAGCAGTTCTTC.

This sequence joins TRBV6-1 and TRBJ2-7, with 11 bases lining up with TRBD2. The CDR3 extends over 15 amino acids. Per the germline V gene, CDR1 is MNHNS and CDR2 is SASEGT. Germline trimming cut 2 bases from V and 11 bases from J; bases unmatched to any gene: 11. The CDR3 protein is CASSELAGGMQTKYF. CDR3 sequence (DNA): TGTGCCAGCAGTGAATTAGCGGGGGGGATGCAAACTAAGTACTTC.

V is TRBV19 and J is TRBJ1-2, with unresolved D. The CDR3 totals 12 residues. CDR1 is LNHDA, CDR2 SQIVND, per germline (reference sequence). V was trimmed by 5 bases and J by 5 bases, leaving 9 bases between them. DNA for the CDR3: TGTGCCAGTAGTTTCACACCATATGGCTACACCTTC. Protein product: CASSFTPYGYTF.

The chain combines TRBV28 with TRBJ2-7; no definite D call. Deletions cut 1 base from V and 7 bases from J, with 8 bases between. The CDR3 is made up of 12 amino acids. Germline values: CDR1 MDHEN, CDR2 SYDVKM. CDR3 coding DNA: TGTGCCAGCAGTTTATTAATGGAGGAGCAGTACTTC. Translating gives CASSLLMEEQYF.

This chain uses TRBV5-1 with TRBJ2-3, with D perhaps given as TRBD1 or TRBD2 (6 bases each). This CDR3 comprises 15 residues. Germline V lookup: CDR1 SGHRS, CDR2 YFSETQ. The V and J ends lost 2 bases and 3 bases respectively, with 13 bases between them. The CDR3 nucleotides are TGCGCCAGCAGCTTCGACAGGAGGGAAACAGATACGCAGTATTTT. Translating it yields CASSFDRRETDTQYF.

The gene calls are TRBV7-9 and TRBJ2-6; TRBD1 matches at 8 bases. V shed 3 bases and J 3 bases; nucleotides not matched to a gene: 4. The CDR3 spans 16 residues. Germline lookup yields CDR1 SEHNR and CDR2 FQNEAQ (reference sequence). This CDR3 is CASSLPTGGGANVLTF. CDR3 coding DNA: TGTGCCAGCAGCTTGCCAACAGGGGGTGGGGCCAACGTCCTGACTTTC. Variable domain in full (rest from reference TRBV7-9 and TRBJ2-6): DTGVSQNPRHKITKRGQNVTFRCDPISEHNRLYWYRQTLGQGPEFLTYFQNEAQLEKSRLLSDRFSAERPKGSFSTLEIQRTEQGDSAMYLCASSLPTGGGANVLTFGAGSRLTVL.

V and J are TRBV18 and TRBJ2-7, with D perhaps assigned TRBD1 or TRBD2 (5 bases each). The germline V and J ends were trimmed by 5 bases and 2 bases, with 16 bases remaining between them. Germline loops: CDR1 KGHSH, CDR2 LQKENI. The CDR3 extends over 15 amino acids. The CDR3 coding sequence is TGTGCCAGCTCAGACCAGGGTGTCGGGACCTACGAGCAGTACTTC. Translating it yields CASSDQGVGTYEQYF. The whole variable domain, remainder taken from reference TRBV18 and TRBJ2-7, is NAGVMQNPRHLVRRRGQEARLRCSPMKGHSHVYWYRQLPEEGLKFMVYLQKENIIDESGMPKERFSAEFPKEGPSILRIQQVVRGDSAAYFCASSDQGVGTYEQYFGPGTRLTVT.

The J gene is TRBJ2-3, the V gene TRBV11-2; perhaps TRBD1 as D (6 bases). The length of the CDR3 is 15 residues. Germline V gives CDR1 SGHAT, CDR2 FQNNGV. V was pared by 5 bases and J by 2 bases, with 14 bases between. The CDR3: CASSNGQRVTDTQYF. Here the CDR3 DNA reads TGTGCCAGCAGCAACGGACAGCGAGTCACAGATACGCAGTATTTT.

As for this clone: The same CDR3 can be traced to other DNA sequences in this sample. The chain is built from TRBV6-5 and TRBJ1-5; D uncertain. V was trimmed by 6 bases and J by 1 base, leaving 7 bases between them. The CDR3 is 13 amino acids. Germline V gene data show CDR1 as MNHEY and CDR2 as SVGAGI. The CDR3, as DNA: TGTGCCAGCAGGCAAGGGAGCAATCAGCCCCAGCATTTT. Protein: CASRQGSNQPQHF.

The J gene is TRBJ1-1, the V gene TRBV5-4; D not certain. The V and J ends lost 0 bases and 2 bases respectively, with 5 bases between them. Germline V gene sequence: CDR1 SGHNT, CDR2 YYREEE (reference sequence). This CDR3 contains 13 residues. CDR3 nucleotides: TGTGCCAGCAGCTTGGCAATAAACACTGAAGCTTTCTTT. Translation gives CASSLAINTEAFF.

This chain joins TRBV19 and TRBJ2-1; 8 bases are a match to TRBD2. Trimming took 1 base from V and 0 from J; bases not matched to a gene: 8. CDR1 LNHDA and CDR2 SQIVND come from the germline V gene (reference sequence). The CDR3 has 18 amino acids. CDR3 protein: CASSIASAGAGSYNEQFF. Here the CDR3 DNA reads TGTGCCAGTAGTATAGCCTCAGCGGGAGCAGGCTCCTACAATGAGCAGTTCTTC.

J is TRBJ2-5 and V is TRBV6-1, with 8 bases fitting TRBD1. CDR1 is MNHNS and CDR2 is SASEGT in the germline V gene. V was pared by 7 bases and J by 4 bases, with 11 bases of the junction left unmatched. This CDR3 has 15 amino acids. The CDR3 region is CASIIGQGLGETQYF. The CDR3 DNA sequence: TGTGCCAGCATCATTGGACAGGGATTAGGAGAGACCCAGTACTTC.

This clone has just one count. The V call is TRBV7-3, the J call TRBJ2-5; 13 bases align to TRBD2. The CDR3 consists of 15 residues. The germline gives CDR1 SGHTA, CDR2 FQGTGA. Trimming took 6 bases from V and 7 from J; bases not matched to a gene: 8. The CDR3 bases are TGTGCCAGCAGTCCACTAGCGGGGGGGCGTGGGACCCAGTACTTC. This codes for CASSPLAGGRGTQYF. Complete variable domain (other parts from reference TRBV7-3 and TRBJ2-5): GAGVSQTPSNKVTEKGKYVELRCDPISGHTALYWYRQSLGQGPEFLIYFQGTGAADDSGLPNDRFFAVRPEGSVSTLKIQRTERGDSAVYLCASSPLAGGRGTQYFGPGTRLLVL.

The chain is built from TRBV10-3 and TRBJ1-5; D not certain. CDR3 length: 13 amino acids. Germline-derived CDR1 and CDR2 are ENHRY and SYGVKD. The V end lost 7 bases, the J end lost 7 bases, and 14 bases lay between the germline ends. The CDR3 nucleotides are TGTGCCATCAATATGGACCCGAGCCAGCCCCAGCATTTT. It is translated as CAINMDPSQPQHF.

The chain joins TRBV4-1 to TRBJ2-2; no clear D gene. This CDR3 has 18 residues. Between the trimmed V and J ends, which lost 1 base and 1 base, there was a span of 16 bases. The germline V gene has CDR1 MGHRA and CDR2 YSYEKL. CDR3 in amino acids: CASSQGSPGPMNTGELFF. The CDR3 nucleotides are TGCGCCAGCAGCCAAGGGTCTCCCGGCCCAATGAACACCGGGGAGCTGTTTTTT.

The rearrangement uses TRBV15 and TRBJ1-2, with D uncertain. This CDR3 comprises 13 residues. V was cut by 3 bases and J by 8 bases, with 13 bases left in between. Germline lookup yields CDR1 LNHNV and CDR2 YYDKDF (reference sequence). CDR3 coding DNA: TGTGCCACCAGCAGGGACCCGGCGGGGGGCTACACCTTC. It codes for CATSRDPAGGYTF.

The chain has TRBV18 and TRBJ1-1, with a possible D match to TRBD1 (6 bases). The V and J ends lost 6 bases and 6 bases respectively, with 14 bases between them. Germline assignment: CDR1 KGHSH and CDR2 LQKENI. The CDR3 sequence is 13 residues long. This chain's CDR3 is CASSLQGGAEAFF. CDR3 DNA: TGTGCCAGCTCCCTACAGGGTGGAGCTGAAGCTTTCTTT.

The J gene is TRBJ2-2, the V gene TRBV28; D is unresolved. Trimming cost V 5 bases and J 8 bases, with 9 bases left between them. The CDR3 sequence is 12 residues long. Germline V gives CDR1 MDHEN, CDR2 SYDVKM. CDR3 sequence reads: CASSLQTGELFF. The CDR3, as DNA: TGTGCCAGCAGTCTCCAAACGGGGGAGCTGTTTTTT.

This clone was seen more than once but under ten times. The gene calls are TRBV9 and TRBJ2-3; D unclear. The CDR3 covers 14 residues. V lost 0 bases to trimming and J lost 6 bases, with 11 bases between them. The germline gives CDR1 SGDLS, CDR2 YYNGEE. CDR3 sequence (DNA): TGTGCCAGCAGCGTAGCTCGGAGCTCGGATACGCAGTATTTT. It encodes CASSVARSSDTQYF.

This clone was found a few times. This chain uses TRBV28 with TRBJ1-5; the D gene is possibly TRBD1 (6 bases). CDR1 is MDHEN and CDR2 is SYDVKM in the germline V gene. V was cut by 1 base and J by 7 bases, with 14 bases left in between. The CDR3 consists of 15 residues. CDR3 region: CASSLYGGLGQPQHF. CDR3 coding DNA: TGTGCCAGCAGTTTATATGGGGGGCTAGGACAGCCCCAGCATTTT.